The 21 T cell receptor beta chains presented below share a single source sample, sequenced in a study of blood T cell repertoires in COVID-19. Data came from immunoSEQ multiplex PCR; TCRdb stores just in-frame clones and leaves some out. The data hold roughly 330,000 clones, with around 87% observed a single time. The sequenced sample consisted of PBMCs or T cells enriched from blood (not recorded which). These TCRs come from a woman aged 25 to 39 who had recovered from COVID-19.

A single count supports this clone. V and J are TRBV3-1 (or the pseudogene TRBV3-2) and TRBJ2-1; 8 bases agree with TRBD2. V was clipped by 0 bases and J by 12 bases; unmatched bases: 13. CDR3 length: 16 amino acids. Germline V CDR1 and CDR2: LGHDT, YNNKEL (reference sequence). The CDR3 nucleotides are TGTGCCAGCAGCCAAGATCGTAGCGGGGCCGGGTGGTGGCAGTTCTTC. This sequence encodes CASSQDRSGAGWWQFF.

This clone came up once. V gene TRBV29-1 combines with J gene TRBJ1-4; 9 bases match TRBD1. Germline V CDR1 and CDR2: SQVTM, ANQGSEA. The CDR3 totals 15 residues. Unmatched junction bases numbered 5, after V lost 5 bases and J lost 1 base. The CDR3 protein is CSVTTGGQTNEKLFF. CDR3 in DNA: TGCAGCGTTACCACAGGGGGCCAAACTAATGAAAAACTGTTTTTT.

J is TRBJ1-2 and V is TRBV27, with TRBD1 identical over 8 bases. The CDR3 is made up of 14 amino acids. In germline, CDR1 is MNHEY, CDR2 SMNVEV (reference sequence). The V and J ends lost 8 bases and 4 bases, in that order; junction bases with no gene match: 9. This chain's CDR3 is CASRLLGQGYGYTF. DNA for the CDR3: TGTGCCAGCCGACTGCTTGGACAGGGCTATGGCTACACCTTC.

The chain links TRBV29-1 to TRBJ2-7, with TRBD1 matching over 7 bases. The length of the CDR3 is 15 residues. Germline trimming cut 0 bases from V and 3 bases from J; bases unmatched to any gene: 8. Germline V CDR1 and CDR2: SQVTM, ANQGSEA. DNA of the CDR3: TGCAGCGTTGAAGATCCGGACAGGAGAGACTACGAGCAGTACTTC. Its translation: CSVEDPDRRDYEQYF.

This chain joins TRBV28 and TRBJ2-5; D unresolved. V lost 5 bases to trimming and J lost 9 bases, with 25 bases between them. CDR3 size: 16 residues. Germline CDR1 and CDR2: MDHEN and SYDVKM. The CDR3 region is CASSLIATVDYEAQYF. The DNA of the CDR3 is TGTGCCAGCAGTCTCATAGCTACCGTTGATTATGAGGCCCAGTACTTC.

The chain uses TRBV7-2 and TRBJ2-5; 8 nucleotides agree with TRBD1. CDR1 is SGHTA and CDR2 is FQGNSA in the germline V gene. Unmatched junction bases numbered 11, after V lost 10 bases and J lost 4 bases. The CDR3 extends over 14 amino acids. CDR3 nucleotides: TGTGCCACCGGTCGGGACAGGTCTTTAGAGACCCAGTACTTC. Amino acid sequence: CATGRDRSLETQYF.

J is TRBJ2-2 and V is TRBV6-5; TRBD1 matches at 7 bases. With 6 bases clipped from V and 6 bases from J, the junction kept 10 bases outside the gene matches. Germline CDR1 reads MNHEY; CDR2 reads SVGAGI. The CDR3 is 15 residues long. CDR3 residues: CASRRQGSFSGELFF. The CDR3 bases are TGTGCCAGCAGGAGACAGGGCTCTTTCTCCGGGGAGCTGTTTTTT.

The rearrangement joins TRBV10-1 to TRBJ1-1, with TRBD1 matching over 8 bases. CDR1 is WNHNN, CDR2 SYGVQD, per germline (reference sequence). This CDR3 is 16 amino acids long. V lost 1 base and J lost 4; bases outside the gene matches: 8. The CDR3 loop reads CASSEFFAGGITEAFF. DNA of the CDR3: TGCGCCAGCAGTGAGTTCTTCGCAGGGGGCATCACTGAAGCTTTCTTT.

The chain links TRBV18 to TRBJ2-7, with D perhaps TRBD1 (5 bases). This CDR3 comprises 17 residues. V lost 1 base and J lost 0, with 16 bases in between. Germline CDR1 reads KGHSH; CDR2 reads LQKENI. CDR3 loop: CASSPQGSDGGSYEQYF. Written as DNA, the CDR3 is TGTGCCAGCTCACCACAGGGGTCGGACGGCGGCTCCTACGAGCAGTACTTC.

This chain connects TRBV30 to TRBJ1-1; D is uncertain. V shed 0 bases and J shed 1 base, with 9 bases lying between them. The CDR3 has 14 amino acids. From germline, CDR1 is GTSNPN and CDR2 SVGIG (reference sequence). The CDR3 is CAWSVIQENTEAFF. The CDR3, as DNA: TGTGCCTGGAGTGTAATCCAGGAGAACACTGAAGCTTTCTTT.

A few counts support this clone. The CDR3 here is CASGFLGTGRSNQPQHF. CDR3 sequence (DNA): TGTGCTAGTGGTTTCCTCGGGACAGGGAGAAGCAATCAGCCCCAGCATTTT. This chain joins TRBV12-5 and TRBJ1-5, with 9 bases identical to TRBD1. In germline, CDR1 is LGHNT, CDR2 FRNRAP. The CDR3 contains 17 residues. The J segment lost 1 base and the V segment lost 3 bases, leaving 7 bases of the junction unmatched.

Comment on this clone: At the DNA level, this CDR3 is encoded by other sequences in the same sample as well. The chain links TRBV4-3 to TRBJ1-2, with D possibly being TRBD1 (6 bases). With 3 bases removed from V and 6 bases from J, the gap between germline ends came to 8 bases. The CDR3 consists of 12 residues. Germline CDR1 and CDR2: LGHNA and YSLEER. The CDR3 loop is CASSHSGDGYTF. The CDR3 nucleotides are TGCGCCAGCAGCCACTCAGGGGATGGCTACACCTTC.

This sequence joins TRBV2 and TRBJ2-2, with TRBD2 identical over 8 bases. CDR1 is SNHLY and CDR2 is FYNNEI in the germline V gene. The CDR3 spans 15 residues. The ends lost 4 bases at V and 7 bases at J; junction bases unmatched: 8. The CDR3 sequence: CASSGQRGRSGELFF. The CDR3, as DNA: TGTGCCAGCAGTGGTCAGCGGGGGCGAAGCGGGGAGCTGTTTTTT.

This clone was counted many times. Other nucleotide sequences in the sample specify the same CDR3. The CDR3 region has the DNA TGCGCCAGCAGCTTGGGTCCTAGCGGGGGGGCCAACGAGCAGTACTTC. Its protein product is CASSLGPSGGANEQYF. The rearrangement joins TRBV5-1 to TRBJ2-7; 12 nucleotides agree with TRBD2. Germline assignment: CDR1 SGHRS and CDR2 YFSETQ. The CDR3 sequence is 16 residues long. V shed 0 bases, J shed 5 bases, and the junction held 6 bases outside the gene matches.

CDR3 amino acids: CASSFRDRGSGTDTQYF. The CDR3 DNA reads as TGTGCCAGCAGCTTCCGGGACAGGGGGTCAGGCACAGATACGCAGTATTTT. This rearrangement joins TRBV5-5 to TRBJ2-3; 11 nucleotides agree with TRBD1. The CDR3 has 17 residues. Trimming took 2 bases from V and 1 from J; bases not matched to a gene: 6. Per germline, CDR1 SGHKS and CDR2 YYEKEE (reference sequence).

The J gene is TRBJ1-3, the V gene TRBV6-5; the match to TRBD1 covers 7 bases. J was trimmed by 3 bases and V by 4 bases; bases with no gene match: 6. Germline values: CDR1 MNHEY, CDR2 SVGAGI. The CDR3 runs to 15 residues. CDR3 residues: CASSSDRAGGNTIYF. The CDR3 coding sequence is TGTGCCAGCAGTTCAGACAGGGCGGGTGGAAACACCATATATTTT.

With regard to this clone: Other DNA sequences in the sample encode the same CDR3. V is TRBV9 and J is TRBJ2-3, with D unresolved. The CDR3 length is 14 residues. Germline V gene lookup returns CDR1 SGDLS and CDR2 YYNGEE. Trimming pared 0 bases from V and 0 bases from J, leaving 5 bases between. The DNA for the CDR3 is TGTGCCAGCAGCGTAGAGAGTAGCACAGATACGCAGTATTTT. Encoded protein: CASSVESSTDTQYF.

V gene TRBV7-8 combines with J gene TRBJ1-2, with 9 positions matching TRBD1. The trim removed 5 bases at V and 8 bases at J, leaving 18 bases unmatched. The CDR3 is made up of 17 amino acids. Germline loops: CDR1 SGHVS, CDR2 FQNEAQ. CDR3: CASSDRDREGAWGGYTF. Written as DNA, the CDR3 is TGTGCCAGCAGCGATCGGGACAGGGAAGGAGCGTGGGGCGGCTACACCTTC.

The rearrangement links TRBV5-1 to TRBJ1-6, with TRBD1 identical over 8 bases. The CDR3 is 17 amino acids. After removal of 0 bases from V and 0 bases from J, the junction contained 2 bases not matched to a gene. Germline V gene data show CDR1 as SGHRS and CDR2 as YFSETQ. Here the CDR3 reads CASSLGTGSSYNSPLHF. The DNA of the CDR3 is TGCGCCAGCAGCTTGGGGACAGGGAGCTCCTATAATTCACCCCTCCACTTT. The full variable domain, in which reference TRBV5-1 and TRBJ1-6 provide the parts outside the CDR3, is KAGVTQTPRYLIKTRGQQVTLSCSPISGHRSVSWYQQTPGQGLQFLFEYFSETQRNKGNFPGRFSGRQFSNSRSEMNVSTLELGDSALYLCASSLGTGSSYNSPLHFGNGTRLTVT.

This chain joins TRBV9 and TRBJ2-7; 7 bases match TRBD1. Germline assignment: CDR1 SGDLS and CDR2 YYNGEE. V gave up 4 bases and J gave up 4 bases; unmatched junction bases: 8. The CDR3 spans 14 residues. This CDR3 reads CASSPRQGEYEQYF. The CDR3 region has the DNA TGTGCCAGCAGCCCCAGACAGGGCGAGTACGAGCAGTACTTC. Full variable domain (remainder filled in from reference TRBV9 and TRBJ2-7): DSGVTQTPKHLITATGQRVTLRCSPRSGDLSVYWYQQSLDQGLQFLIQYYNGEERAKGNILERFSAQQFPDLHSELNLSSLELGDSALYFCASSPRQGEYEQYFGPGTRLTVT.

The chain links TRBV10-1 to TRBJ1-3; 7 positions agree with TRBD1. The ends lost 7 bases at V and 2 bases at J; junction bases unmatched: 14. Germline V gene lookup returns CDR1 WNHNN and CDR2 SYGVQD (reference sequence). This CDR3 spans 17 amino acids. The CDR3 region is CASKFETGFIAGNTIYF. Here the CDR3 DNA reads TGCGCCAGCAAGTTCGAGACAGGGTTTATAGCTGGAAACACCATATATTTT.